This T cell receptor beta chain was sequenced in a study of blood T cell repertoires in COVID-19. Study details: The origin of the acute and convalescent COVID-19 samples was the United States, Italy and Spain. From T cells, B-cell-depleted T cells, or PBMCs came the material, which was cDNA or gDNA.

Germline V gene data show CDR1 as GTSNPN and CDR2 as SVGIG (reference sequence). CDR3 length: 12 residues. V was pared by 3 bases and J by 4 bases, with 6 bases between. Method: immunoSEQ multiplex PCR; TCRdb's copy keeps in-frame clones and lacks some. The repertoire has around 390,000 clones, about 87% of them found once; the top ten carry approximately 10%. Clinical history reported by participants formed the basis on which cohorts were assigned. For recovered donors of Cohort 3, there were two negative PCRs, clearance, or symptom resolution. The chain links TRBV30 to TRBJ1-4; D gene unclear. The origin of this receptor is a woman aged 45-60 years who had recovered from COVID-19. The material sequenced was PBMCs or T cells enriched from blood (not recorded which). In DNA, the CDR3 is TGTGCCTGGAGGCGGAGTAATGAAAAACTGTTTTTT. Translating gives CAWRRSNEKLFF.